This T cell receptor (beta chain) was recorded in a study of T-cell memory formation after mild COVID-19. About the study: Most TCR clusters belonged to a single donor.

The germline gives CDR1 SEHNR, CDR2 FQNEAQ (reference sequence). This CDR3 spans 18 amino acids. V was pared by 4 bases and J by 6 bases, with 17 bases of the junction left unmatched. Comment on this clonotype: Its antigen is not identified.

Regarding the study as a whole: Shrinking CD4+ clones resided mostly in CM and EM, and CD8+ ones in EMRA. Clones that got smaller from day 15 to 85 had even CD4/CD8, while clones growing later tipped toward CD4+.

The TCR alpha and TCR beta cDNA libraries, bearing sample barcodes and UMIs, were generated by 5'RACE using constant-segment primers. MiXCR was run by TCRdb on the 5' RACE reads, yielding one entry per CDR3 protein. Of hundreds of thousands of distinct CDR3 sequences in the sample, around 24% were seen once. This clonotype was sampled from an adult woman who had mild COVID-19 (a few samples of this study predate the infection). Cell type and time point are not known. Source material: PBMCs or a T cell subset sorted from them (not recorded which). This sequence joins TRBV7-9 and TRBJ2-2; 7 positions agree with TRBD1. CDR3 coding DNA: TGTGCCAGCAGCTCCCTCGGAACCGGGACAGAAGTCTCCGGGGAGCTGTTTTTT. Translation gives CASSSLGTGTEVSGELFF.